A single TCR beta chain is shown here with its context. This sample is drawn from a study of Ad26.COV2.S vaccination and SARS-CoV-2 variants. V trimming: 5 bases; J trimming: 7 bases; junction bases outside the gene matches: 9. The CDR3 is made up of 14 amino acids. From germline, CDR1 is SEHNR and CDR2 FQNEAQ (reference sequence). Repertoires were generated with immunoSEQ multiplex PCR, while TCRdb's copy carries only in-frame clones and drops some. Here the sample spans about 320,000 clones, around 85% being singletons. Treatment given: some 19 received Ad26.COV2.S at low or high dose, single or two shots; a few received placebo; per-sample allocation not given. At day 63 after the first vaccine or placebo injection, samples were drawn.

The chain employs TRBV7-9 and TRBJ1-2, with 8 bases fitting TRBD1. The TCR sequence derives from a person between 18 and 60 years old who received the Ad26.COV2.S COVID-19 vaccine or a placebo. The specimen was peripheral blood, collected in a trial of Ad26.COV2.S vaccine versus placebo. CDR3 nucleotides: TGTGCCAGCAGCCAATGGACAGGGAAGGTTGGCTACACCTTC. Amino acid sequence: CASSQWTGKVGYTF.